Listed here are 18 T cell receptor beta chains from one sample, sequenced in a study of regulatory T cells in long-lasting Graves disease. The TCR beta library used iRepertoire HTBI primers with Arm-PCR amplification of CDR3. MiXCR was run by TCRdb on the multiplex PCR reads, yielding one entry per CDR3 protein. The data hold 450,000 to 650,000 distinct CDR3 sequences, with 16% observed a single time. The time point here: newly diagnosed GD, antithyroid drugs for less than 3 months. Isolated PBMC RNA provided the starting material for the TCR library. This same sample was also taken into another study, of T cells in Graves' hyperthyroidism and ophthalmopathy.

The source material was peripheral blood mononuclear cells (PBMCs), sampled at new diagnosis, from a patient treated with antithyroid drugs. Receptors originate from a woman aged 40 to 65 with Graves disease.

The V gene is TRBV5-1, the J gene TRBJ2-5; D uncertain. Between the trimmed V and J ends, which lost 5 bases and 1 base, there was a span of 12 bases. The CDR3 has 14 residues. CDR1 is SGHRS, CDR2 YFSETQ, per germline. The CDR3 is CASRLIASQETQYF. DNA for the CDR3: TGCGCCAGCAGGCTCATAGCTTCCCAAGAGACCCAGTACTTC.

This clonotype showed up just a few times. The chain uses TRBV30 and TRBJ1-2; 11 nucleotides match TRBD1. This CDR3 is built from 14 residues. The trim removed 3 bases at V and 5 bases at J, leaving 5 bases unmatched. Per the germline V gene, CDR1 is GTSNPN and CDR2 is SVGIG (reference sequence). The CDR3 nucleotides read TGTGCCTGGAGCCCAGGACAGGGGGCGTATGGCTACACCTTC. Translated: CAWSPGQGAYGYTF.

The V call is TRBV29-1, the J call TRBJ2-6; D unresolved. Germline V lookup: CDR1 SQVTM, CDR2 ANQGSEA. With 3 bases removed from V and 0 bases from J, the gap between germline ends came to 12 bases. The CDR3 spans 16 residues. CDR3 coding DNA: TGCAGCGTTGACTTAAAGAGTCTCTCTGGGGCCAACGTCCTGACTTTC. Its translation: CSVDLKSLSGANVLTF. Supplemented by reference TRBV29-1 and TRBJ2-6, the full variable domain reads SAVISQKPSRDICQRGTSLTIQCQVDSQVTMMFWYRQQPGQSLTLIATANQGSEATYESGFVIDKFPISRPNLTFSTLTVSNMSPEDSSIYLCSVDLKSLSGANVLTFGAGSRLTVL.

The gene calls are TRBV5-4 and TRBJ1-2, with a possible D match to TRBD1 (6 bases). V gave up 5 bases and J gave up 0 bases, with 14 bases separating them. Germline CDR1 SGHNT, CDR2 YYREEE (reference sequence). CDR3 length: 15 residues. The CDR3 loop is CASSRNKGANYGYTF. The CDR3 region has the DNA TGTGCCAGCAGTAGGAACAAGGGGGCTAACTATGGCTACACCTTC. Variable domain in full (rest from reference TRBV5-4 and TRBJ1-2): ETGVTQSPTHLIKTRGQQVTLRCSSQSGHNTVSWYQQALGQGPQFIFQYYREEENGRGNFPPRFSGLQFPNYSSELNVNALELDDSALYLCASSRNKGANYGYTFGSGTRLTVV.

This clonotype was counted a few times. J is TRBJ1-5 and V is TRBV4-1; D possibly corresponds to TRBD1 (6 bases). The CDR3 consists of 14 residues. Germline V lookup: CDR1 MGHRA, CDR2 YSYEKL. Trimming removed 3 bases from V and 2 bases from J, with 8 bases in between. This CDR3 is CASSHEGGNQPQHF. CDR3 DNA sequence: TGCGCCAGCAGCCACGAGGGGGGCAATCAGCCCCAGCATTTT.

CDR3 protein: CASSQEPAIDEQFF. CDR3 DNA sequence: TGTGCCAGCAGCCAAGAGCCAGCGATCGATGAGCAGTTCTTC. The chain joins TRBV3-1 to TRBJ2-1; D unresolved. Trimming took 0 bases from V and 8 from J, leaving 11 bases between them. Germline V gene data show CDR1 as LGHDT and CDR2 as YNNKEL (reference sequence). This CDR3 region has 14 residues.

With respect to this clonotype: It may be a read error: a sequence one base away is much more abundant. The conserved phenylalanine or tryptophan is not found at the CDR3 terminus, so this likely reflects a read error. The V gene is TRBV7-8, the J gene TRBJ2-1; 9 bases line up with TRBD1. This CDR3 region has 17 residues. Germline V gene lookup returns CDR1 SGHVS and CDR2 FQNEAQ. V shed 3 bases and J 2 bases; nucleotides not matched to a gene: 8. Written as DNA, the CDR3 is TGTGCCAGCAGCTTTGGACAGGGGCTTATCACCTACAATGAGCAGTTCTCC. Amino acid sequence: CASSFGQGLITYNEQFS.

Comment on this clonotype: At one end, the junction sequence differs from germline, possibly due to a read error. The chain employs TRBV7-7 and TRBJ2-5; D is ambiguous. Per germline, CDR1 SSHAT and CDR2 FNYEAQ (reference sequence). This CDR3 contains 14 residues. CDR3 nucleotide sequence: TGTGCTAGCAGCTTATCCGGGTCTCAAGAGACCCGGTACTTC. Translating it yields CASSLSGSQETRYF.

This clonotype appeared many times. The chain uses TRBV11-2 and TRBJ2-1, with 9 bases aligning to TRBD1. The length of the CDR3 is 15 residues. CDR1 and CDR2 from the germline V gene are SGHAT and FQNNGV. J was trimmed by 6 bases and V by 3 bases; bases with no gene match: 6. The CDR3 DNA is TGTGCCAGCAGCTTGGGACAGGGAATTGTCAATGAGCAGTTCTTC. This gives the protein CASSLGQGIVNEQFF.

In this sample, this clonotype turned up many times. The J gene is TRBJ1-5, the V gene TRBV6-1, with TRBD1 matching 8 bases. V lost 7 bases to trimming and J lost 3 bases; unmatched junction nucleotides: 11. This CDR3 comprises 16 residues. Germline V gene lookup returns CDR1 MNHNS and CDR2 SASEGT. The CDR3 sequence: CASMRETGAFNQPQHF. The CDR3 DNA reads TGTGCCAGCATGAGGGAGACAGGGGCCTTCAATCAGCCCCAGCATTTT.

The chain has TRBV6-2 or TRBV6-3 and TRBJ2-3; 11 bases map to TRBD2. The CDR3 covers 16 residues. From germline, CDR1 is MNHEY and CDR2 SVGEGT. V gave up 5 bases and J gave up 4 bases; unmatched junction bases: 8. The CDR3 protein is CASSRSGGAGADTQYF. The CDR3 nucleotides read TGTGCCAGCAGTCGTAGCGGGGGGGCCGGGGCAGATACGCAGTATTTT.

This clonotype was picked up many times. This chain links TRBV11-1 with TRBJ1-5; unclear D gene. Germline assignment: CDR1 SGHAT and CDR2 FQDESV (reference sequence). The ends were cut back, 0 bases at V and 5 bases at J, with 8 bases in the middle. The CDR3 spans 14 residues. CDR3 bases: TGTGCCAGCAGCTTAGCGCCTGGGGATCAGCCCCAGCATTTT. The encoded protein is CASSLAPGDQPQHF.

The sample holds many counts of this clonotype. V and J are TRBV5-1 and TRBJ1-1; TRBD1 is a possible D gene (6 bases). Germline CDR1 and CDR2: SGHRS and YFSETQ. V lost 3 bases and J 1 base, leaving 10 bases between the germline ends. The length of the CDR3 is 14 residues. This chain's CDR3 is CASSSSTGNTEAFF. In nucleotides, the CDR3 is TGCGCCAGCAGCTCTTCGACAGGGAACACTGAAGCTTTCTTT.

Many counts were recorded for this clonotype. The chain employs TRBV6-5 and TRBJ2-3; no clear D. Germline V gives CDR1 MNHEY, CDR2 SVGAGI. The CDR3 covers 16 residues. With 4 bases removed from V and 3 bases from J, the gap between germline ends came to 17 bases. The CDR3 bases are TGTGCCAGCAGTTTAAGGACGGGCGGTAATACAGATACGCAGTATTTT. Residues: CASSLRTGGNTDTQYF.

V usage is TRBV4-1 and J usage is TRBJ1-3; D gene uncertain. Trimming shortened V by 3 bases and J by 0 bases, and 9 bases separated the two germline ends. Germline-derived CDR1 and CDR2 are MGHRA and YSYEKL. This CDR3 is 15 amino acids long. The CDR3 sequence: CASSHPGGSGNTIYF. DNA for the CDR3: TGCGCCAGCAGCCATCCGGGAGGCTCTGGAAACACCATATATTTT.

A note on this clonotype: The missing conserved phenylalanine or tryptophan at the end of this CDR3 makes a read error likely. The DNA for the CDR3 is TGTGCCAGCAGCCAACGGGGGAGCACAGATACGCAGTATATT. Amino acid sequence: CASSQRGSTDTQYI. This chain links TRBV3-1 with TRBJ2-3; weak D call: TRBD2 (6 bases). V lost 2 bases and J 0 bases, leaving 6 bases between the germline ends. Germline CDR1 and CDR2: LGHDT and YNNKEL (reference sequence). The CDR3 runs 14 residues.

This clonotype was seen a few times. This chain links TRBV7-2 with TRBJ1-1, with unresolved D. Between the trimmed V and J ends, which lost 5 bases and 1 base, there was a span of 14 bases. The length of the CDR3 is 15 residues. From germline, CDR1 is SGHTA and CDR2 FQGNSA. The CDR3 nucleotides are TGTGCCAGCAGCCCACAGCCCCAAGCGAACACTGAAGCTTTCTTT. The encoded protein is CASSPQPQANTEAFF.

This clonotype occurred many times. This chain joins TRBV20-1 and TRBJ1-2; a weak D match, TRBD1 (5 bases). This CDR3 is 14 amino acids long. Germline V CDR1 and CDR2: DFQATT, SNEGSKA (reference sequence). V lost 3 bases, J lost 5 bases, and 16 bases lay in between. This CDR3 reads CSASPSQGGYGYTF. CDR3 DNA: TGCAGTGCTAGCCCCTCGCAGGGAGGGTATGGCTACACCTTC.